This TCR beta chain originates from a study of post-analysis software for immune sequencing data. Whole-study context: Relapsing-remitting, secondary progressive and progressive-relapsing multiple sclerosis courses were included.

Incorporated into the TCR beta cDNA libraries were unique molecular identifiers, which served to reduce PCR and sequencing biases. From roughly 1 to 10 million T cells, a few hundred thousand cDNA molecules were obtained. TCRdb analysed the PCR reads with MiXCR anew, one entry per CDR3 protein. The sample contains roughly 600,000 distinct CDR3 sequences, 44% of which appear only once. Points from the study as a whole: Normalized Chao1 diversity was significantly lower in multiple sclerosis patients than in controls. Under the F measure, samples that were prepared in one batch clustered strongly together. Among 5 or 6 TRBV segments more frequent in patients than controls were TRBV5-6, TRBV5-1 and TRBV20-1.

This clonotype was seen only a few times. Its antigen is still unknown. Germline V gene sequence: CDR1 SQVTM, CDR2 ANQGSEA. The germline V and J ends were trimmed by 5 bases and 0 bases, with 11 bases remaining between them. CDR3 length: 14 amino acids. The TCR originated in a girl aged 10-17 years with multiple sclerosis. Sequencing was performed on blood. The chain employs TRBV29-1 and TRBJ2-1, with TRBD1 as a possible D gene (5 bases). For the CDR3, the DNA is TGCAGCGTTCCCGACAGAAGCTCCTACAATGAGCAGTTCTTC. Translation gives CSVPDRSSYNEQFF.